This T cell receptor beta chain was retrieved from a study of cytomegalovirus exposure and HLA in healthy donors. CDR1 and CDR2 (germline): PRHDT, FYEKMQ (reference sequence). J was trimmed by 4 bases and V by 2 bases; bases with no gene match: 3. The CDR3 is made up of 14 amino acids. Comment on this clone: Its antigen is unidentified.

Primers included in the PCR were 60 Vbeta and 13 Jbeta primers. Assay used: immunoSEQ multiplex PCR; TCRdb lists only in-frame clones, some missing. The repertoire holds more than 110,000 clones, with roughly three quarters as singletons. Points from the study as a whole: Immune exposure information available was restricted to CMV serostatus. The investigators catalogued 150 to 200 TCR beta chains as cytomegalovirus-associated. Most of the TCR beta V segments (in an earlier analysis) were productive either about 90% or about 30% of the time.

The chain combines TRBV13 with TRBJ2-7, with TRBD1 matching 9 bases. Sequenced input: PBMCs. The receptor comes from a man aged 18-30 years in good health and CMV-seronegative. The DNA for the CDR3 is TGTGCCAGCAGCTTAAGGACAGGGGTGTACGAGCAGTACTTC. It encodes CASSLRTGVYEQYF.